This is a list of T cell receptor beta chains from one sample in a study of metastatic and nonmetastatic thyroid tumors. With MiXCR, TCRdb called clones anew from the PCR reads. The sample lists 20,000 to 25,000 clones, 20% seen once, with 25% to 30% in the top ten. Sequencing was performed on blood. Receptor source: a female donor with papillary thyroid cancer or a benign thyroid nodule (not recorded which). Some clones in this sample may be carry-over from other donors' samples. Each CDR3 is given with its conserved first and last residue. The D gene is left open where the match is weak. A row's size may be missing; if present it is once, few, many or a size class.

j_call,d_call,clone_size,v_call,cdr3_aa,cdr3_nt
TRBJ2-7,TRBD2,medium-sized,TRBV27,CASSPGTSGYEQYF,TGTGCCAGCAGTCCTGGGACTAGCGGATACGAGCAGTACTTC
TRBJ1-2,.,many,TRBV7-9,CASSLVGTHYGYTF,TGTGCCAGCAGCTTAGTCGGGACACACTATGGCTACACCTTC
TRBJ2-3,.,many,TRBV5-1,CASSFVQTSTDTQYF,TGCGCCAGCAGCTTCGTACAGACTAGCACAGATACGCAGTATTTT
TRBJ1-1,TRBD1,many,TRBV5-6,CASSDYRGLNTEAFF,TGTGCCAGCAGCGATTACAGGGGTCTGAACACTGAAGCTTTCTTT
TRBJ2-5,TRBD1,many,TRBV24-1,CATSDPGQESTQYF,TGTGCCACCAGTGATCCGGGACAGGAGAGCACCCAGTACTTC
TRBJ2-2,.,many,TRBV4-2,CASSQDLSGELFF,TGTGCCAGCAGCCAAGATCTGAGCGGGGAGCTGTTTTTT
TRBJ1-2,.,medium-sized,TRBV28,CASNRNYGYTF,TGTGCCAGCAACAGGAACTATGGCTACACCTTC
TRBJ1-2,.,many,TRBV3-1,CASSQGVSGVDGYTF,TGTGCCAGCAGCCAAGGAGTCTCGGGGGTGGATGGCTACACCTTC
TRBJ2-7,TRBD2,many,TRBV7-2,CASSLAGTYYEQYF,TGTGCCAGCAGCCTAGCGGGGACATACTACGAGCAGTACTTC
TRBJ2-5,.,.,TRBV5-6,CASSLGIQETQYF,TGTGCCAGCAGCCTGGGTATCCAAGAGACCCAGTACTTC
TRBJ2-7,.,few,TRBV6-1,CASRIKDASYEQYF,TGTGCCAGCAGAATAAAGGACGCCTCCTACGAGCAGTACTTC
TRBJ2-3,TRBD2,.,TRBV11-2,CVSSLWTSGVPKDTQYF,TGTGTCAGCAGCCTATGGACTAGCGGGGTACCTAAGGATACGCAGTATTTT
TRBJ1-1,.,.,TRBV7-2,CASSSMVILRTESFF,TGTGCCAGCAGCTCGATGGTCATTTTGAGGACTGAATCTTTCTTT
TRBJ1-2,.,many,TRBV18,CASSPLPGENYGYTF,TGTGCCAGCTCACCACTTCCGGGAGAAAACTATGGCTACACCTTC
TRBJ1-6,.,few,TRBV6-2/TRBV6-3,CASRGLGENSPLHF,TGTGCCAGCAGGGGACTGGGCGAGAATTCACCCCTCCACTTT
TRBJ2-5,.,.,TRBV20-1,CSARTGTGIEDTQYF,TGCAGTGCTAGAACCGGTACAGGGATCGAAGATACCCAGTACTTC
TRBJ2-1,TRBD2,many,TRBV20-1,CSARVLAGRNEQFF,TGCAGTGCTAGAGTACTAGCGGGACGCAATGAGCAGTTCTTC
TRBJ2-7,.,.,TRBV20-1,CSARVDRGFYEQYF,TGCAGTGCTAGAGTGGATCGGGGCTTCTACGAGCAGTACTTC
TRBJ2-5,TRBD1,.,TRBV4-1,CASSMGQQENQYF,TGCGCCAGCAGCATGGGACAGCAAGAGAACCAGTACTTC
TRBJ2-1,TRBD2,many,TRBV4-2,CASSLSPTSGGAGNEQFF,TGTGCCAGCAGCCTGAGCCCGACTAGCGGGGGGGCCGGTAATGAGCAGTTCTTC
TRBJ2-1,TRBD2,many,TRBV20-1,CSARRYQRWRGTRARGEQFF,TGCAGTGCTAGAAGATATCAGCGGTGGAGGGGGACTAGAGCCCGGGGTGAGCAGTTCTTC
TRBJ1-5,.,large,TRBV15,CATSRDDQPQHF,TGTGCCACCAGCAGAGATGATCAGCCCCAGCATTTT
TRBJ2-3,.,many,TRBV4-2,CASSQVVPDTQYF,TGTGCCAGCAGCCAAGTGGTTCCAGATACGCAGTATTTT
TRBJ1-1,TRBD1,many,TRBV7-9,CASSLVGGAGTEAFF,TGTGCCAGCAGCTTAGTAGGGGGCGCGGGCACTGAAGCTTTCTTT
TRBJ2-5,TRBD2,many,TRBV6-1,CASSEVGLVEETQYF,TGTGCCAGCAGTGAGGTTGGACTAGTGGAAGAGACCCAGTACTTC
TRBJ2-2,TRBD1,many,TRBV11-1,CASSINRGHTGELFF,TGTGCCAGCAGCATAAACAGGGGGCACACCGGGGAGCTGTTTTTT
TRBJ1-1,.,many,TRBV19,CASSTIRGLTMNTEAFF,TGTGCCAGTAGTACCATTCGGGGACTGACGATGAACACTGAAGCTTTCTTT
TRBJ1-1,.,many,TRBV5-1,CASSPTDTGGNTEAFF,TGCGCCAGCAGCCCCACGGACACCGGAGGGAACACTGAAGCTTTCTTT
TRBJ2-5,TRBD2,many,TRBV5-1,CASGGGAGGPETQYF,TGCGCCAGCGGAGGGGGAGCGGGGGGGCCGGAGACCCAGTACTTC
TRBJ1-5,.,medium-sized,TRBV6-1,CASSDHIGGRQPQHF,TGTGCCAGCAGTGACCATATCGGGGGCAGACAGCCCCAGCATTTT
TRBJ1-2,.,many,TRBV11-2,CASRQRTGFGNYGYTF,TGTGCCAGCAGGCAGAGGACTGGGTTTGGAAACTATGGCTACACCTTC
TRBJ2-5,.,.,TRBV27,CASSALGRTVGGGETQYF,TGTGCCAGCAGTGCCCTGGGTAGGACAGTGGGCGGGGGTGAGACCCAGTACTTC
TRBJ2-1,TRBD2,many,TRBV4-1,CASSQGLAGASDEQFF,TGCGCCAGCAGCCAGGGACTAGCGGGAGCTAGCGATGAGCAGTTCTTC
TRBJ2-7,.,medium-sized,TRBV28,CASSPDGYEQYF,TGTGCCAGCAGCCCCGACGGATACGAGCAGTACTTC
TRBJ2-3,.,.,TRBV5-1,CASSRPKVVITDTQYF,TGCGCCAGCAGCCGACCGAAGGTGGTGATCACAGATACGCAGTATTTT
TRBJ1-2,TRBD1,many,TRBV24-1,CATSDFGQGGYGYTF,TGTGCCACCAGTGATTTTGGTCAGGGGGGGTATGGCTACACCTTC
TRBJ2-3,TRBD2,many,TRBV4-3,CASSQVRTGGGTQYF,TGCGCCAGCAGCCAAGTGAGGACGGGAGGGGGTACGCAGTATTTT